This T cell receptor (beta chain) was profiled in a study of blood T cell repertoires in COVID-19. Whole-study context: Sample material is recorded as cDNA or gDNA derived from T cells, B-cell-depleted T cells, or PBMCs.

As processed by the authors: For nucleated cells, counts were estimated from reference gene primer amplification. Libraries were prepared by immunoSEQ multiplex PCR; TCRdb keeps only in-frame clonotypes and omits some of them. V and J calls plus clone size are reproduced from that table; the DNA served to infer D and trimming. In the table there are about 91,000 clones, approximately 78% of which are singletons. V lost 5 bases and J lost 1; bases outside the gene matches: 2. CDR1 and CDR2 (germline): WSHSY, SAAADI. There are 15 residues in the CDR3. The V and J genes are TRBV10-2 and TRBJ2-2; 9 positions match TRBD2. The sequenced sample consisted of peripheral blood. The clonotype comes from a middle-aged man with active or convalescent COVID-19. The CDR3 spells CASSLLAGNTGELFF. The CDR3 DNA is TGCGCCAGCAGTTTACTAGCGGGGAACACCGGGGAGCTGTTTTTT.